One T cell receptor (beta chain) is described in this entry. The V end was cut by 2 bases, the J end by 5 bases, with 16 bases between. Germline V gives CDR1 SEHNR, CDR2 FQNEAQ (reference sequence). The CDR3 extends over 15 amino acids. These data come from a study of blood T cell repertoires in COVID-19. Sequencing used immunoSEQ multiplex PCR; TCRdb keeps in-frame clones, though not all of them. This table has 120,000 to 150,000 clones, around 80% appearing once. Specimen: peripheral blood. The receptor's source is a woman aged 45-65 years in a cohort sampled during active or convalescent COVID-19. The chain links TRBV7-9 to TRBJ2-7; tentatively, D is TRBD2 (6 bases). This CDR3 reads CASSLISRGSDEQYF. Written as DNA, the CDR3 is TGTGCCAGCAGCTTAATTTCGCGGGGCTCTGACGAGCAGTACTTC.